This passage covers 2 T cell receptor beta chains from one sample sequenced in a study of vaccination and CD4 T cells after COVID-19. Time point specified: late sampling 161 to 241 days after vaccination in a few convalescent patients. Treatment: roughly ten-day PBMC culture with coronavirus spike peptide pools or control peptides (ViraFEST assay). The assay that was used to sequence DNA from cultured CD4+ T cells was the Oncomine TCR Beta short-read assay. TCRdb passed the PCR reads through MiXCR, listing each CDR3 protein once. The sample lists about 16,000 distinct CDR3 sequences, 44% occurring once. No antigen is known for these receptors. The sequences come from CD4+ T cells from blood, cultured in vitro, collected about 7 months after SARS-CoV-2 vaccination. The receptors come from a human donor who had recovered from COVID-19.

This chain links TRBV4-1 with TRBJ2-7, with a possible D match to TRBD1 (6 bases). CDR1 is MGHRA and CDR2 is YSYEKL in the germline V gene. V gave up 3 bases and J gave up 9 bases, with 27 bases separating them. This CDR3 contains 17 residues. The CDR3 nucleotides read TGCGCCAGCAGCCAGTTGCTACCCGGGACACGATTACGAGTGCAGTACTTC. It yields the protein CASSQLLPGTRLRVQYF.

The chain recombines TRBV5-6 with TRBJ1-2; D is perhaps TRBD1 (5 bases). Germline values: CDR1 SGHDT, CDR2 YYEEEE. The CDR3 consists of 15 residues. V lost 3 bases, J lost 2 bases, and 14 bases lay in between. This CDR3 reads CASSWGWGSNYGYTF. CDR3 nucleotides: TGTGCCAGCAGCTGGGGGTGGGGTTCAAACTATGGCTACACCTTC.